The 11 T cell receptor beta chains below come from one sample, sequenced in a study of shared clonotypes between healthy human individuals. Generated by immunoSEQ multiplex PCR, the TCRdb table keeps only in-frame clones and is missing some. The sample yields 400,000 to 600,000 clones, 90% to 96% seen once. The sample comprised naive CD4+ T cells sorted from blood. Subset reported: CD45RA+ positively selected. The receptors derive from a woman aged 30 to 39 in good health.

CDR3 sequence (DNA): TGTGCCAGCAGAATGGACCGCAATCAGCCCCAGCATTTT. This translates into CASRMDRNQPQHF. V usage is TRBV6-5 and J usage is TRBJ1-5, with D unresolved. The ends were cut back, 6 bases at V and 2 bases at J, with 8 bases in the middle. The length of the CDR3 is 13 residues. Germline V CDR1 and CDR2: MNHEY, SVGAGI.

The gene calls are TRBV28 and TRBJ1-4; D call uncertain. Germline V gene data show CDR1 as MDHEN and CDR2 as SYDVKM. Trimming left V 6 bases short and J 4 bases short, with 15 bases between. The CDR3 has 15 residues. The CDR3 region has the DNA TGTGCCAGCAGCCCCACGGACGGAATTAATGAAAAACTGTTTTTT. Amino acids: CASSPTDGINEKLFF.

J is TRBJ1-2 and V is TRBV28; a weak D match, TRBD1 (5 bases). The ends were cut back, 10 bases at V and 2 bases at J, with 11 bases in the middle. Germline V CDR1 and CDR2: MDHEN, SYDVKM. This CDR3 spans 12 amino acids. CDR3 sequence: CATPGPNYGYTF. The CDR3 nucleotides are TGTGCCACCCCGGGACCCAACTATGGCTACACCTTC.

The gene calls are TRBV5-1 and TRBJ2-4; TRBD1 aligns across 10 bases. Germline-derived CDR1 and CDR2 are SGHRS and YFSETQ. V lost 3 bases and J lost 8; bases outside the gene matches: 11. This CDR3 has 16 residues. The CDR3 reads CASSWGGTGDVDIQYF. The CDR3 DNA reads as TGCGCCAGCAGCTGGGGAGGGACAGGGGACGTGGACATTCAGTACTTC.

DNA of the CDR3: TGTGCCAGCAGCTCCGGGACACCGAACACCGGGGAGCTGTTTTTT. The encoded protein is CASSSGTPNTGELFF. V gene TRBV5-4 combines with J gene TRBJ2-2, with D possibly TRBD1 on 6 matching bases. Germline values: CDR1 SGHNT, CDR2 YYREEE (reference sequence). V lost 3 bases and J 0 bases, leaving 9 bases between the germline ends. The CDR3 totals 15 residues.

This chain uses TRBV19 with TRBJ2-5; TRBD1 agrees at 8 bases. This CDR3 comprises 14 residues. The V gene's germline CDR1 is LNHDA and CDR2 SQIVND (reference sequence). V lost 7 bases, J lost 4 bases, and 8 bases stayed unmatched. The CDR3 spells CASKTGGPGETQYF. The CDR3 DNA sequence: TGTGCCAGTAAAACAGGGGGTCCAGGAGAGACCCAGTACTTC.

The chain carries TRBV6-1 and TRBJ1-1; possible D gene TRBD1, 5 bases. Germline V gene data show CDR1 as MNHNS and CDR2 as SASEGT. The length of the CDR3 is 15 residues. V was cut by 3 bases and J by 5 bases, with 16 bases left in between. DNA for the CDR3: TGTGCCAGCAGTGACTTTTGGCAGGGTGAAACTGAAGCTTTCTTT. It translates to CASSDFWQGETEAFF.

The rearrangement links TRBV4-1 to TRBJ1-6, with D possibly being TRBD1 (5 bases). CDR3 length equals 15 residues. Germline V gene data show CDR1 as MGHRA and CDR2 as YSYEKL. Between the trimmed V and J ends, which lost 0 bases and 10 bases, there was a span of 13 bases. Here the CDR3 DNA reads TGCGCCAGCAGCCAAGAGGCCAGGGCAATGTCACCCCTCCACTTT. Residues: CASSQEARAMSPLHF.

This sequence joins TRBV19 and TRBJ1-5; TRBD1 is a possible D gene (5 bases). The CDR3 consists of 15 residues. V lost 4 bases, J lost 0 bases, and 10 bases lay in between. The V gene's germline CDR1 is LNHDA and CDR2 SQIVND (reference sequence). CDR3 residues: CASSRGWNSNQPQHF. CDR3 nucleotide sequence: TGTGCCAGTAGTAGGGGGTGGAATAGCAATCAGCCCCAGCATTTT.

This sequence joins TRBV7-9 and TRBJ2-1; D assignment may be TRBD1 or TRBD2 (5 bases each). The CDR3 sequence is 15 residues long. V was clipped by 6 bases and J by 1 base, with 13 bases between them. CDR1 and CDR2 (germline): SEHNR, FQNEAQ (reference sequence). CDR3: CASRRRDQSYNEQFF. The CDR3 region has the DNA TGTGCCAGCAGGCGCCGGGACCAGTCCTACAATGAGCAGTTCTTC.

The J gene is TRBJ2-2, the V gene TRBV12-5, with D perhaps matching TRBD1 (5 bases). The V end was cut by 0 bases, the J end by 4 bases, with 9 bases between. Germline V lookup: CDR1 LGHNT, CDR2 FRNRAP. The CDR3 is 15 amino acids. The CDR3 sequence: CASGLVLGATGELFF. In nucleotides, the CDR3 is TGTGCTAGTGGTTTGGTCCTTGGGGCCACCGGGGAGCTGTTTTTT.